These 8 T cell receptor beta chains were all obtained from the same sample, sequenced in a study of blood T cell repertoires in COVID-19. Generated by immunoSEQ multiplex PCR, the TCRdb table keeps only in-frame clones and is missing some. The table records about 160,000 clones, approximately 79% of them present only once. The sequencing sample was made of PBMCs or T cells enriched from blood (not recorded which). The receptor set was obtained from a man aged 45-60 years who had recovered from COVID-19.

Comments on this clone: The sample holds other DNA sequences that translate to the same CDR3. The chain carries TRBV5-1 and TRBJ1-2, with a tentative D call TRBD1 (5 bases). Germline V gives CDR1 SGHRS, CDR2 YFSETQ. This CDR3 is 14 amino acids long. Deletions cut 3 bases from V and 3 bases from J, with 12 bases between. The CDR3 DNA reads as TGCGCCAGCAGCTCCGGGCAGGGCGACTATGGCTACACCTTC. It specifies CASSSGQGDYGYTF.

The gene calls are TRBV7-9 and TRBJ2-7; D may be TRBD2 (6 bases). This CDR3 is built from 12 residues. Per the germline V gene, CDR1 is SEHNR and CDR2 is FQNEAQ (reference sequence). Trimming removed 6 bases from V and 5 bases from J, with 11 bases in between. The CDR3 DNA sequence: TGTGCCAGCAGGGGGCCGGGGGACGAGCAGTACTTC. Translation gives CASRGPGDEQYF. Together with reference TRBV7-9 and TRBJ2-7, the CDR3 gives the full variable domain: DTGVSQNPRHKITKRGQNVTFRCDPISEHNRLYWYRQTLGQGPEFLTYFQNEAQLEKSRLLSDRFSAERPKGSFSTLEIQRTEQGDSAMYLCASRGPGDEQYFGPGTRLTVT.

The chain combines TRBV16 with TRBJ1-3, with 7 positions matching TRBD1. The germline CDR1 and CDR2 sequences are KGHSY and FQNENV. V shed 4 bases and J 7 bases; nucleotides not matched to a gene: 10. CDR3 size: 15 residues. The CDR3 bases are TGTGCCAGCAGCCCCACGACAGGGTTGGGGAACACCATATATTTT. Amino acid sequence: CASSPTTGLGNTIYF.

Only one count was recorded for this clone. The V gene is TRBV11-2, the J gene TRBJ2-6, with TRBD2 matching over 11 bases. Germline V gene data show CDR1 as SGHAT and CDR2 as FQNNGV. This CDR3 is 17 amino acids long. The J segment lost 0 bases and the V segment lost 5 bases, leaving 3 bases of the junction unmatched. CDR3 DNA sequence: TGTGCCAGCAGCCGACTAGCGGGGAGCTCTGGGGCCAACGTCCTGACTTTC. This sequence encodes CASSRLAGSSGANVLTF.

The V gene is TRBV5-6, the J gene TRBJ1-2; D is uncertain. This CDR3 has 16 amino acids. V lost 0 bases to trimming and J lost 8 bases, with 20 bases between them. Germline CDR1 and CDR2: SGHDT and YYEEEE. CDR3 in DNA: TGTGCCAGCAGCTTGGGATTAGGAGGGTACGGAGGAGGCTACACCTTC. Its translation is CASSLGLGGYGGGYTF.

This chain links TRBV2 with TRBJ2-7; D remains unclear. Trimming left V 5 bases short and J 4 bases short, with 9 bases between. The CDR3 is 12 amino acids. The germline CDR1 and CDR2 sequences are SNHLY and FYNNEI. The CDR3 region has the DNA TGTGCCAGCAGTCAACAGAATTACGAGCAGTACTTC. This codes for CASSQQNYEQYF.

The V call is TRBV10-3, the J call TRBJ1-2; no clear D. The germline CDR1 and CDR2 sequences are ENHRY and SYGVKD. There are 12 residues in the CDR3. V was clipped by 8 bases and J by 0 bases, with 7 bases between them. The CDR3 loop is CAIGQANYGYTF. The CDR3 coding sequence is TGTGCCATCGGCCAGGCTAACTATGGCTACACCTTC.

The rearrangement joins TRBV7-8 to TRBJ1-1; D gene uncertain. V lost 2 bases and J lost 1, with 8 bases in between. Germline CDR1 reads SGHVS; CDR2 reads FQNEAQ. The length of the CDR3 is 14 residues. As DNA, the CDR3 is TGTGCCAGCAGCTTACGGAGCTCGAACACTGAAGCTTTCTTT. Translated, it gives CASSLRSSNTEAFF.